The rows below give T cell receptor beta chains drawn from one sample of a study of shared clonotypes between healthy human individuals. Clones were read by immunoSEQ multiplex PCR, and TCRdb kept only the in-frame ones, dropping some. The table includes some 2.3 million clones, more than 85% detected once. Sequenced material: naive CD4+ T cells from PBMCs. These receptors all come from a man between 18 and 35 years old in good health. Some clones in this sample may be carry-over from other donors' samples. Both conserved end residues are part of each CDR3. D genes are given only for firm matches. Clone sizes are given selectively: once, few, many, or a class where the clone is expanded.

j_call: TRBJ2-1
v_call: TRBV5-1
clone_size: NA
d_call: NA
cdr3_aa: CASSLGASGGWEQFF
cdr3_nt: TGCGCCAGCAGCTTGGGAGCCTCAGGAGGTTGGGAGCAGTTCTTC

j_call: TRBJ1-2
v_call: TRBV7-8
clone_size: NA
d_call: NA
cdr3_aa: CASSPRRQRHFGYTF
cdr3_nt: TGTGCCAGCAGCCCCCGGCGGCAGCGTCATTTTGGCTACACCTTC

j_call: TRBJ2-5
v_call: TRBV2
clone_size: NA
d_call: NA
cdr3_aa: CASSVGGVAEETQYF
cdr3_nt: TGTGCCAGCAGTGTGGGGGGTGTGGCGGAGGAGACCCAGTACTTC

j_call: TRBJ2-5
v_call: TRBV12-5
clone_size: NA
d_call: NA
cdr3_aa: CAQIGRQETQYF
cdr3_nt: TGTGCCCAAATCGGGCGGCAAGAGACCCAGTACTTC

j_call: TRBJ1-5
v_call: TRBV28
clone_size: once
d_call: NA
cdr3_aa: CASCSGARVSQPQHF
cdr3_nt: TGTGCCAGCTGTTCCGGAGCCCGGGTCTCTCAGCCCCAGCATTTT

j_call: TRBJ2-2
v_call: TRBV9
clone_size: NA
d_call: TRBD1
cdr3_aa: CASSVEQGAGWTGELFF
cdr3_nt: TGTGCCAGCAGCGTAGAACAGGGGGCCGGTTGGACCGGGGAGCTGTTTTTT

j_call: TRBJ2-5
v_call: TRBV9
clone_size: NA
d_call: TRBD2
cdr3_aa: CASSTGLARTYQETQYF
cdr3_nt: TGTGCCAGCAGCACGGGACTAGCGCGAACCTACCAAGAGACCCAGTACTTC

j_call: TRBJ2-7
v_call: TRBV4-1
clone_size: NA
d_call: NA
cdr3_aa: CASSQETQNYEQYF
cdr3_nt: TGCGCCAGCAGCCAAGAGACACAGAACTACGAGCAGTACTTC

j_call: TRBJ1-1
v_call: TRBV7-8
clone_size: NA
d_call: NA
cdr3_aa: CASSLVGRWNTEAFF
cdr3_nt: TGTGCCAGCAGCTTAGTAGGGCGGTGGAACACTGAAGCTTTCTTT

j_call: TRBJ1-5
v_call: TRBV10-3
clone_size: NA
d_call: NA
cdr3_aa: CAIRGGPNQPQHF
cdr3_nt: TGTGCCATCAGGGGGGGGCCCAATCAGCCCCAGCATTTT

j_call: TRBJ2-5
v_call: TRBV7-9
clone_size: NA
d_call: NA
cdr3_aa: CASSLGGAQETQYF
cdr3_nt: TGTGCCAGCAGCTTGGGGGGGGCCCAAGAGACCCAGTACTTC

j_call: TRBJ2-7
v_call: TRBV6-5
clone_size: once
d_call: NA
cdr3_aa: CASRGSSYEQYF
cdr3_nt: TGTGCCAGCCGAGGGAGCTCCTACGAGCAGTACTTC

j_call: TRBJ2-7
v_call: TRBV9
clone_size: once
d_call: TRBD2
cdr3_aa: CASSVGGTSSYEQYF
cdr3_nt: TGTGCCAGCAGCGTAGGGGGGACTAGCAGCTACGAGCAGTACTTC

j_call: TRBJ1-4
v_call: TRBV5-1
clone_size: NA
d_call: TRBD1
cdr3_aa: CASSGQGFYEKLFF
cdr3_nt: TGCGCCAGCTCGGGACAGGGGTTTTATGAAAAACTGTTTTTT

j_call: TRBJ2-3
v_call: TRBV4-1
clone_size: once
d_call: TRBD1
cdr3_aa: CASSPGQGNTDTQYF
cdr3_nt: TGCGCCAGCAGTCCGGGACAGGGGAATACAGATACGCAGTATTTT

j_call: TRBJ1-1
v_call: TRBV10-3
clone_size: NA
d_call: NA
cdr3_aa: CAISSARGNTEAFF
cdr3_nt: TGTGCCATCAGTTCGGCTCGAGGGAACACTGAAGCTTTCTTT

j_call: TRBJ2-5
v_call: TRBV28
clone_size: NA
d_call: NA
cdr3_aa: CASSLPGQLQETQYF
cdr3_nt: TGTGCCAGCAGTTTACCCGGACAGCTACAAGAGACCCAGTACTTC

j_call: TRBJ2-2
v_call: TRBV19
clone_size: NA
d_call: TRBD2
cdr3_aa: CATLAANTGELFF
cdr3_nt: TGTGCCACCCTAGCGGCTAACACCGGGGAGCTGTTTTTT

j_call: TRBJ1-2
v_call: TRBV5-6
clone_size: NA
d_call: NA
cdr3_aa: CASSLKGEGIKYGYTF
cdr3_nt: TGTGCCAGCAGCTTGAAAGGGGAAGGCATCAAATATGGCTACACCTTC

j_call: TRBJ2-7
v_call: TRBV4-1
clone_size: NA
d_call: NA
cdr3_aa: CASSQDRSTGRGAYEQYF
cdr3_nt: TGCGCCAGCAGCCAAGATCGAAGTACAGGGAGAGGGGCCTACGAGCAGTACTTC

j_call: TRBJ2-1
v_call: TRBV9
clone_size: NA
d_call: NA
cdr3_aa: CASSVGYEQFF
cdr3_nt: TGTGCCAGCAGCGTAGGGTATGAGCAGTTCTTC

j_call: TRBJ2-5
v_call: TRBV7-3
clone_size: NA
d_call: TRBD2
cdr3_aa: CASSLGVSGRAGETQYF
cdr3_nt: TGTGCCAGCAGCTTAGGCGTTAGCGGGAGGGCCGGGGAGACCCAGTACTTC

j_call: TRBJ2-3
v_call: TRBV4-2
clone_size: NA
d_call: NA
cdr3_aa: CASSLFSGTTDTQYF
cdr3_nt: TGTGCCAGCAGCCTGTTTAGCGGTACGACAGATACGCAGTATTTT

j_call: TRBJ2-7
v_call: TRBV6-1
clone_size: NA
d_call: TRBD2
cdr3_aa: CASSEGWGLAGAYEQYF
cdr3_nt: TGTGCCAGCAGTGAAGGGTGGGGTCTAGCGGGGGCCTACGAGCAGTACTTC

j_call: TRBJ1-2
v_call: TRBV5-4
clone_size: NA
d_call: NA
cdr3_aa: CASSPGGIDYGYTF
cdr3_nt: TGTGCCAGCAGCCCCGGAGGGATCGACTATGGCTACACCTTC

j_call: TRBJ2-3
v_call: TRBV7-9
clone_size: NA
d_call: TRBD2
cdr3_aa: CASGRSDTQYF
cdr3_nt: TGTGCAAGCGGGAGGTCAGATACGCAGTATTTT

j_call: TRBJ2-5
v_call: TRBV9
clone_size: NA
d_call: NA
cdr3_aa: CASSVRLGETQYF
cdr3_nt: TGTGCCAGCAGCGTACGACTAGGAGAGACCCAGTACTTC

j_call: TRBJ2-7
v_call: TRBV18
clone_size: NA
d_call: TRBD2
cdr3_aa: CASSPYGEGEQYF
cdr3_nt: TGTGCCAGCTCACCATACGGGGAGGGGGAGCAGTACTTC

j_call: TRBJ2-6
v_call: TRBV5-1
clone_size: NA
d_call: NA
cdr3_aa: CASTPGSGANVLTF
cdr3_nt: TGCGCCAGCACCCCGGGCTCTGGGGCCAACGTCCTGACTTTC

j_call: TRBJ2-3
v_call: TRBV10-1
clone_size: NA
d_call: NA
cdr3_aa: CASSRDPTDTQYF
cdr3_nt: TGCGCCAGCAGCAGGGATCCCACAGATACGCAGTATTTT

j_call: TRBJ1-5
v_call: TRBV18
clone_size: NA
d_call: TRBD1
cdr3_aa: CASSPERQGFGPQHF
cdr3_nt: TGTGCCAGCTCACCCGAACGACAGGGGTTCGGGCCCCAGCATTTT

j_call: TRBJ2-7
v_call: TRBV2
clone_size: once
d_call: TRBD1
cdr3_aa: CASRNKRQGHYEQYF
cdr3_nt: TGTGCCAGCCGGAACAAGAGACAGGGTCACTACGAGCAGTACTTC

j_call: TRBJ2-1
v_call: TRBV28
clone_size: NA
d_call: NA
cdr3_aa: CASRTLRIEQFF
cdr3_nt: TGTGCCAGCAGGACCCTTAGGATCGAGCAGTTCTTC

j_call: TRBJ2-3
v_call: TRBV7-8
clone_size: NA
d_call: TRBD2
cdr3_aa: CASSPPGRGADTQYF
cdr3_nt: TGTGCCAGCAGCCCTCCCGGCCGGGGGGCAGATACGCAGTATTTT

j_call: TRBJ1-1
v_call: TRBV6-5
clone_size: NA
d_call: NA
cdr3_aa: CASSLTGGGTEAFF
cdr3_nt: TGTGCCAGCAGTTTGACCGGAGGGGGCACTGAAGCTTTCTTT

j_call: TRBJ2-7
v_call: TRBV7-3
clone_size: NA
d_call: NA
cdr3_aa: CASGTDWGYEQYF
cdr3_nt: TGTGCCAGCGGAACTGACTGGGGCTACGAGCAGTACTTC

j_call: TRBJ1-5
v_call: TRBV7-8
clone_size: NA
d_call: NA
cdr3_aa: CASSHTGNGNQPQHF
cdr3_nt: TGTGCCAGCAGCCACACAGGGAATGGCAATCAGCCCCAGCATTTT

j_call: TRBJ1-3
v_call: TRBV18
clone_size: NA
d_call: NA
cdr3_aa: CASSSSRSSGNTIYF
cdr3_nt: TGTGCCAGCTCCTCAAGTCGGAGCTCTGGAAACACCATATATTTT

j_call: TRBJ1-2
v_call: TRBV15
clone_size: NA
d_call: NA
cdr3_aa: CATSSAGTANTF
cdr3_nt: TGTGCCACCAGCAGTGCCGGGACCGCGAACACCTTC

j_call: TRBJ2-1
v_call: TRBV30
clone_size: NA
d_call: NA
cdr3_aa: CAWSASEQFF
cdr3_nt: TGTGCCTGGAGCGCGTCTGAGCAGTTCTTC

j_call: TRBJ1-1
v_call: TRBV6-4
clone_size: NA
d_call: NA
cdr3_aa: CASSEAGGTEAFF
cdr3_nt: TGTGCCAGCAGTGAGGCCGGTGGAACTGAAGCTTTCTTT

j_call: TRBJ2-2
v_call: TRBV7-2
clone_size: NA
d_call: NA
cdr3_aa: CASSFLGGNTGELFF
cdr3_nt: TGTGCCAGCAGCTTTCTGGGGGGAAACACCGGGGAGCTGTTTTTT

j_call: TRBJ2-7
v_call: TRBV28
clone_size: NA
d_call: TRBD1
cdr3_aa: CASSSPGTGYEQYF
cdr3_nt: TGTGCCAGCAGCTCACCCGGGACAGGGTACGAGCAGTACTTC

j_call: TRBJ2-7
v_call: TRBV10-3
clone_size: NA
d_call: TRBD2
cdr3_aa: CAISESPGLAGGRPYEQYF
cdr3_nt: TGTGCCATCAGTGAGTCGCCCGGGCTAGCGGGAGGTCGACCCTACGAGCAGTACTTC

j_call: TRBJ1-3
v_call: TRBV4-1
clone_size: NA
d_call: NA
cdr3_aa: CASSQPPGAERSGNTIYF
cdr3_nt: TGCGCCAGCAGCCAGCCCCCGGGGGCAGAACGCTCTGGAAACACCATATATTTT

j_call: TRBJ2-1
v_call: TRBV11-3
clone_size: once
d_call: NA
cdr3_aa: CASSLGLPSNEQFF
cdr3_nt: TGTGCCAGCAGCTTAGGACTACCTAGCAATGAGCAGTTCTTC

j_call: TRBJ2-5
v_call: TRBV30
clone_size: NA
d_call: TRBD1
cdr3_aa: CAWSAGQADQETQYF
cdr3_nt: TGTGCCTGGAGTGCCGGACAGGCGGACCAAGAGACCCAGTACTTC

j_call: TRBJ1-5
v_call: TRBV28
clone_size: NA
d_call: TRBD1
cdr3_aa: CASSLGGQLGPQHF
cdr3_nt: TGTGCCAGCAGTTTGGGGGGACAGCTTGGACCCCAGCATTTT

j_call: TRBJ2-1
v_call: TRBV28
clone_size: NA
d_call: TRBD2
cdr3_aa: CASSFGGLSYNEQFF
cdr3_nt: TGTGCCAGCAGTTTTGGGGGACTATCCTACAATGAGCAGTTCTTC

j_call: TRBJ1-1
v_call: TRBV6-6
clone_size: NA
d_call: TRBD1
cdr3_aa: CASSRDRGFVTEAFF
cdr3_nt: TGTGCCAGCAGTCGCGACAGGGGCTTTGTGACTGAAGCTTTCTTT

j_call: TRBJ2-7
v_call: TRBV5-4
clone_size: NA
d_call: TRBD1
cdr3_aa: CASSPPGQGRDEQYF
cdr3_nt: TGTGCCAGCAGCCCCCCCGGACAGGGAAGGGACGAGCAGTACTTC

j_call: TRBJ2-1
v_call: TRBV2
clone_size: NA
d_call: NA
cdr3_aa: CAMGGLLGNEQFF
cdr3_nt: TGTGCCATGGGGGGGCTCCTAGGGAATGAGCAGTTCTTC

j_call: TRBJ2-7
v_call: TRBV4-3
clone_size: NA
d_call: NA
cdr3_aa: CASSQDRDGRSYEQYF
cdr3_nt: TGCGCCAGCAGCCAAGATCGTGATGGGCGCTCCTACGAGCAGTACTTC

j_call: TRBJ2-7
v_call: TRBV7-9
clone_size: NA
d_call: NA
cdr3_aa: CASSLGDRYEQYF
cdr3_nt: TGTGCCAGCAGCTTAGGAGACAGGTACGAGCAGTACTTC

j_call: TRBJ2-1
v_call: TRBV5-1
clone_size: NA
d_call: TRBD2
cdr3_aa: CASSLTASGINEQFF
cdr3_nt: TGCGCCAGCAGCTTGACAGCTAGCGGGATCAATGAGCAGTTCTTC

j_call: TRBJ2-3
v_call: TRBV11-2
clone_size: NA
d_call: TRBD2
cdr3_aa: CASSLPAAGRGADTQYF
cdr3_nt: TGTGCCAGCAGCTTACCGGCCGCCGGGAGGGGGGCAGATACGCAGTATTTT

j_call: TRBJ1-5
v_call: TRBV15
clone_size: NA
d_call: TRBD1
cdr3_aa: CATSSDRGNQPQHF
cdr3_nt: TGTGCCACCAGCAGCGACAGGGGCAATCAGCCCCAGCATTTT

j_call: TRBJ2-1
v_call: TRBV4-1
clone_size: NA
d_call: TRBD2
cdr3_aa: CASRGLADNEQFF
cdr3_nt: TGCGCCAGCAGGGGACTAGCGGACAATGAGCAGTTCTTC

j_call: TRBJ2-4
v_call: TRBV7-3
clone_size: NA
d_call: NA
cdr3_aa: CASSLGTVGSIQYF
cdr3_nt: TGTGCCAGCAGCTTAGGTACAGTAGGAAGCATTCAGTACTTC

j_call: TRBJ1-5
v_call: TRBV5-4
clone_size: NA
d_call: NA
cdr3_aa: CASSRDSNQPQHF
cdr3_nt: TGTGCCAGCAGCCGTGACAGCAATCAGCCCCAGCATTTT